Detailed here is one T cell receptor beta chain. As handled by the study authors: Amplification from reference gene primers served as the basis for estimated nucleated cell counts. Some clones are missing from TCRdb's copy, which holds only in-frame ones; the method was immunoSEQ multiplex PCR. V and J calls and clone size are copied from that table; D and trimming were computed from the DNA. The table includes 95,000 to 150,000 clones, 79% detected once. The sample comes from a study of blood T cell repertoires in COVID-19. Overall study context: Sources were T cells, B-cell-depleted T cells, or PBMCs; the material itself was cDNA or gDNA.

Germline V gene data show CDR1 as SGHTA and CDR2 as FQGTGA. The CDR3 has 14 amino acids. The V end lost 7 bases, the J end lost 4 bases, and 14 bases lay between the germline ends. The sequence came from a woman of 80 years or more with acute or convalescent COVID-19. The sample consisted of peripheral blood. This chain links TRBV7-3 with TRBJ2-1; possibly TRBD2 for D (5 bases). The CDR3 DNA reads TGTGCCAGCACCCTCTTTGCGGGTTACAATGAGCAGTTCTTC. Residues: CASTLFAGYNEQFF.